This TCR beta chain was identified during a study of cytomegalovirus exposure and HLA in healthy donors. Germline V lookup: CDR1 SGHAT, CDR2 FQNNGV. There are 16 residues in the CDR3. The V segment lost 1 base and the J segment 8 bases; nucleotides outside the gene matches: 8. In regard to this clone: The antigen is undetermined.

Produced via immunoSEQ multiplex PCR; TCRdb's table is partial and in-frame only. The table has tens of thousands of clones, around 88% seen once; the top ten hold over 1.5%. Overall study findings and caveats: TCR clusters originating in the first cohort tended to co-occur in the 100 to 150 validation repertoires, according to a later analysis.

This chain joins TRBV11-2 and TRBJ2-1; 10 bases are shared with TRBD2. The receptor was isolated from a woman under 30 in good health and CMV-seronegative. Sequencing used PBMCs. The CDR3 bases are TGTGCCAGCAGCTTAGTAAGCGGGAGGGCGGCCGATGAGCAGTTCTTC. Its protein product is CASSLVSGRAADEQFF.